The T cell receptor (beta chain) described here comes from a study of OX40 agonist ivuxolimab in advanced cancers. Produced via immunoSEQ multiplex PCR; TCRdb's table is partial and in-frame only. The sample holds some 29,000 clones; around 90% are singletons and the top ten take over 7.5%. The CDR3 has 16 residues. The V end was cut by 1 base, the J end by 2 bases, with 15 bases between. CDR1 and CDR2 (germline): MNHEY, SMNVEV (reference sequence). V usage is TRBV27 and J usage is TRBJ2-7; D possibly corresponds to TRBD1 (6 bases). The source was CD4+ or CD8+ T cells sorted from blood, collected in a trial of the OX40 agonist ivuxolimab. This clonotype was sampled from an adult with an advanced solid tumor such as melanoma, head and neck, liver or kidney cancer. CDR3 residues: CASSLLSGTLTYEQYF. In DNA form, the CDR3 reads TGTGCCAGCAGTTTATTATCCGGGACACTAACCTACGAGCAGTACTTC.